Listed below are T cell receptor beta chains from one sample, sequenced in a study of blood T cells in healthy people across ages. TCRdb re-called the 5' RACE reads through MiXCR, storing one row per CDR3 protein. This sample has about 1 million distinct CDR3 sequences, with more than 40% found just once. The sample was blood. These receptors originate from a woman aged 55 to 70 in good health. The CDR3 runs from the conserved cysteine through the conserved F or W. The order of the fields is V gene, clone size, CDR3 length, J gene, CDR3 protein. For some rows the clone size is stated as once, few or many, or as a class when expanded; others skip it.

TRBV9	NA	15	TRBJ2-1	CASRWGLADYNEQFF
TRBV12-3/TRBV12-4	NA	15	TRBJ2-5	CASSLVQGGKRTQYF
TRBV3-1	NA	16	TRBJ2-1	CASSPAPGQGLNEQFF
TRBV5-1	NA	19	TRBJ2-6	CASSPYRREINSGANVLTF
TRBV4-2	few	20	TRBJ2-3	CASSQDLRSGTEREADTQYF
TRBV5-1	NA	17	TRBJ2-5	CASSLQFGLLPKETQYF
TRBV27	few	12	TRBJ2-3	CASSSNRNTQYF
TRBV7-2	many	14	TRBJ2-3	CASSLVRKGDTQYF
TRBV28	few	15	TRBJ2-3	CASSKREFIGDTQYF
TRBV20-1	NA	15	TRBJ2-1	CSARVGLGVRDEQFF
TRBV6-5	once	15	TRBJ2-7	CASSFLTSPSYEQYF
TRBV2	few	13	TRBJ1-5	CASSKTADQPQHF
TRBV29-1	many	13	TRBJ2-5	CSVEDLNLETQYF
TRBV7-2	many	12	TRBJ2-3	CASSLSARTQYF
TRBV20-1	NA	14	TRBJ2-7	CSARWSGGMYEQYF
TRBV29-1	NA	13	TRBJ2-1	CSVPGSTYNEQFF
TRBV20-1	NA	13	TRBJ2-3	CSARGPSSDTQYF
TRBV3-1	NA	15	TRBJ1-6	CASSQATGTNSPLHF
TRBV15	NA	19	TRBJ2-1	CATSRDSLPGQGVNNEQFF
TRBV7-9	few	15	TRBJ1-2	CASSLAQSSYYGYTF
TRBV7-9	NA	13	TRBJ2-7	CASSVSAPYEQYF
TRBV6-1	few	14	TRBJ2-7	CASYRDRGPYEQYF
TRBV9	NA	11	TRBJ2-7	CASSGNGEQYF
TRBV5-1	NA	16	TRBJ1-4	CASSLQGQVTNEKLFF
TRBV7-9	NA	19	TRBJ2-1	CASSSSPRTSGLSYNEQFF
TRBV10-3	few	14	TRBJ2-7	CAISPGTGGFEQYF
TRBV15	NA	14	TRBJ2-1	CATSRGTSIETQFF
TRBV15	NA	12	TRBJ2-1	CATSRDFNEQFF
TRBV20-1	NA	18	TRBJ1-1	CSARVTPGTGGKNTEAFF
TRBV27	NA	13	TRBJ1-3	CASRQGAGNTIYF
TRBV7-9	many	15	TRBJ2-1	CASSTGQGSYNEQFF
TRBV28	once	15	NA	CASSRSGRSYNEQYF
TRBV29-1	NA	15	TRBJ2-7	CSVALLAVNSNEQYF
TRBV24-1	NA	19	TRBJ2-6	CATSDSSLGPGSGANVLTF
TRBV12-3/TRBV12-4	NA	17	TRBJ2-5	CASSLPIGQGTRETQYF
TRBV19	NA	14	TRBJ2-1	CASSPDWEDDEQFF
TRBV27	NA	17	TRBJ2-4	CASSVHGTEGLLNIQYF
TRBV5-1	NA	17	TRBJ2-3	CASSFQLFRTSVDTQYF
TRBV14	NA	12	TRBJ1-1	CASSQDRLRAFF
TRBV29-1	NA	12	TRBJ2-1	CSATPGRNEQFF
TRBV10-2	few	15	TRBJ2-5	CASNLSGGDGETQYF
TRBV20-1	NA	14	TRBJ2-3	CSARLPGGADTQYF
TRBV6-1	once	15	TRBJ1-1	CASSFEAGPNTEAFF
TRBV27	NA	14	TRBJ2-7	CASRPRQGLNEQYF
TRBV12-3/TRBV12-4	few	12	TRBJ1-2	CASSFARGVYTF
TRBV4-2	NA	13	TRBJ2-5	CASSQDPTREQYF
TRBV13	NA	15	TRBJ2-7	CASSLGPAGVGEQYF
TRBV30	NA	16	TRBJ2-1	CAWKSTGAYSYNEQFF
TRBV4-1	NA	16	TRBJ2-1	CASSQETSGRIHEQFF
TRBV7-9	NA	15	TRBJ2-7	CASSLVQGFTYEQYF
TRBV6-1	few	17	TRBJ2-2	CASNPLTAATSTGELFF